These 11 T cell receptor beta chains were sequenced from one sample in a study of CD8 T cells in ankylosing spondylitis. Via MiXCR, TCRdb re-called the 5' RACE reads, giving one row per CDR3 protein. The sample has around 100,000 distinct CDR3 sequences, 24% seen once. The sequenced sample was synovial fluid, either unsorted or a sorted T cell fraction (not recorded which). The receptor set was obtained from a male donor with ankylosing spondylitis.

This clonotype was found a few times. CDR3 region: CASSPRLASTGELFF. In nucleotides, the CDR3 is TGTGCCAGCTCACCACGGCTAGCGAGCACCGGGGAGCTGTTTTTT. V gene TRBV18 combines with J gene TRBJ2-2; D is perhaps TRBD2 (6 bases). The V gene lost 1 base and the J gene lost 4 bases, with 10 bases spanning the gap. Germline values: CDR1 KGHSH, CDR2 LQKENI. The CDR3 length is 15 residues.

This clonotype was counted between two and nine times. The chain employs TRBV12-3 or TRBV12-4 and TRBJ2-1; D is perhaps TRBD2 (6 bases). The CDR3 consists of 15 residues. V was pared by 2 bases and J by 0 bases, with 8 bases between. CDR3 in DNA: TGTGCCAGCAGTTTACGGCGGGGCTCCTACAATGAGCAGTTCTTC. It is translated as CASSLRRGSYNEQFF.

This clonotype was counted a few times. The chain recombines TRBV7-2 with TRBJ1-5; maybe TRBD1 (5 bases). Trimming shortened V by 5 bases and J by 5 bases, and 10 bases separated the two germline ends. The CDR3 has 13 amino acids. Germline loops: CDR1 SGHTA, CDR2 FQGNSA. Written as DNA, the CDR3 is TGTGCCAGCAGCCTCCGGGGGTATCAGCCCCAGCATTTT. Protein sequence: CASSLRGYQPQHF.

The chain is built from TRBV12-3 or TRBV12-4 and TRBJ1-5; no reliable D call. V lost 2 bases to trimming and J lost 11 bases, with 13 bases between them. The CDR3 totals 13 residues. The chain's CDR3 is CASSLSARRAQHF. CDR3 bases: TGTGCCAGCAGTTTATCTGCGAGGCGGGCCCAGCATTTT.

The DNA for the CDR3 is TGTGCCAGCAGCTCTGGACACACCGGGGAGCTGTTTTTT. Translated: CASSSGHTGELFF. The V and J genes are TRBV7-2 and TRBJ2-2; D call uncertain. Trimming took off 4 bases at V and 3 bases at J, with 6 bases between the two ends. In germline, CDR1 is SGHTA, CDR2 FQGNSA. The CDR3 spans 13 residues.

This clonotype was recorded at least ten times. V is TRBV28 and J is TRBJ1-1, with no clear D. CDR1 is MDHEN, CDR2 SYDVKM, per germline. The CDR3 consists of 16 residues. Trimming took 1 base from V and 3 from J, leaving 15 bases between them. In nucleotides, the CDR3 is TGTGCCAGCAGTTTATTCTTTGGGGATTTGGACACTGAAGCTTTCTTT. As protein: CASSLFFGDLDTEAFF. The full variable domain, its missing parts supplied by reference TRBV28 and TRBJ1-1, is DVKVTQSSRYLVKRTGEKVFLECVQDMDHENMFWYRQDPGLGLRLIYFSYDVKMKEKGDIPEGYSVSREKKERFSLILESASTNQTSMYLCASSLFFGDLDTEAFFGQGTRLTVV.

The rearrangement links TRBV24-1 to TRBJ2-1; D unresolved. CDR1 KGHDR and CDR2 SFDVKD come from the germline V gene. V was shortened by 5 bases and J by 8 bases, with 18 bases between the two germline ends. CDR3 size: 15 residues. CDR3 sequence reads: CATSGGLLTEDEQFF. In nucleotides, the CDR3 is TGTGCCACCAGTGGAGGCCTGCTAACCGAGGATGAGCAGTTCTTC.

The table lists this clonotype with a few counts. The gene calls are TRBV7-8 and TRBJ1-4; D call uncertain. V lost 1 base to trimming and J lost 8 bases, with 5 bases between them. Per the germline V gene, CDR1 is SGHVS and CDR2 is FQNEAQ. The CDR3 is 12 residues long. The CDR3, as DNA: TGTGCCAGCAGCTTAGAGGCCGAAAAACTGTTTTTT. Its protein product is CASSLEAEKLFF.

This clonotype showed up many times. V and J are TRBV2 and TRBJ2-5; the D gene is possibly TRBD1 (5 bases). The CDR3 is 14 residues long. Germline loops: CDR1 SNHLY, CDR2 FYNNEI. Trimming left V 5 bases short and J 2 bases short, with 12 bases between. CDR3 region: CASSTQQEQETQYF. The CDR3, as DNA: TGTGCCAGCAGTACACAACAGGAACAAGAGACCCAGTACTTC.

This clonotype was seen repeatedly, ten times or more. V usage is TRBV12-3 or TRBV12-4 and J usage is TRBJ1-1; D gene uncertain. V was clipped by 5 bases and J by 4 bases, with 8 bases between them. The CDR3 is made up of 12 amino acids. The CDR3 sequence: CASSTVGTEAFF. The CDR3 bases are TGTGCCAGCAGTACGGTCGGCACTGAAGCTTTCTTT.

The J gene is TRBJ2-4, the V gene TRBV11-3; D is possibly TRBD1 or TRBD2 (5 bases each). The CDR3 has 13 amino acids. The V and J ends lost 1 base and 4 bases respectively, with 5 bases between them. Germline V gene lookup returns CDR1 SGHNT and CDR2 YENEEA. The CDR3 DNA sequence: TGTGCCAGCAGCTTAGGGGGGAAAAACATTCAGTACTTC. Protein: CASSLGGKNIQYF.